The clone carrying this TCR beta chain has ten or more counts. The data were taken from a study of spatial heterogeneity in lung cancer. The V gene's germline CDR1 is SGHVS and CDR2 FNYEAQ. J was trimmed by 4 bases and V by 5 bases; bases with no gene match: 8. The CDR3 has 17 amino acids. All TCR cDNA molecules were individually tagged with a unique molecular identifier. TCRdb ran MiXCR on the 5' RACE reads and lists one entry per CDR3 protein. The table lists 39,000 or so distinct CDR3 sequences, around 7% of them singletons. Time point reported: sample taken at primary tumor resection. Unsorted tumor, nontumor lung tissue or cryopreserved PBMC supplied the whole RNA.

The source is a male donor with early-stage non-small cell lung cancer. Sequenced material: PBMCs, taken at surgery. The chain employs TRBV7-6 and TRBJ2-2; 12 bases map to TRBD2. The CDR3 spells CASSPSGRAIGTGELFF. For the CDR3, the DNA is TGTGCCAGCAGCCCTAGCGGGAGGGCCATCGGCACCGGGGAGCTGTTTTTT.